What follows is one T cell receptor beta chain and its context. Its cognate antigen is unknown. From the 5' RACE reads, TCRdb called clonotypes with MiXCR, one entry per CDR3 protein. The sample carries under 1 million distinct CDR3 sequences, about 12% recorded once. The length of the CDR3 is 16 residues. J gave up 6 bases and V 5 bases, and 13 bases lay outside the gene matches. Germline V CDR1 and CDR2: SEHNR, FQNEAQ (reference sequence). The source of the sample is a study of identical twins. Overall study findings and caveats: The abundant beta clonotypes from cord blood had fewer insertions, and memory repertoires had none of this. Among beta out-of-frame sequences, excess sharing between twins appeared weaker.

A further study also used this sample, focusing on yellow fever vaccine responses in identical twins. That report adds: The authors reported partly convergent, partly personalized vaccine responses in identical twins.

The V and J genes are TRBV7-9 and TRBJ2-1; 7 bases fit TRBD1. The sequencing input was PBMCs. This TCR was recovered from a young woman in good health. The CDR3, as DNA: TGTGCCAGCAGCATGTCCGGGACAGAAACGAGCAATGAGCAGTTCTTC. It specifies CASSMSGTETSNEQFF.